Below are 8 T cell receptor beta chains sequenced from a single sample in a study of T cells after yellow fever vaccination. TCRdb fed the 5' RACE reads into MiXCR, producing one record per CDR3 protein. The table lists around 26,000 distinct CDR3 sequences, less than 3.5% of them singletons. The sequencing here drew on PBMCs, either bulk or a sorted T-cell subset (CD4+, CD8+, memory, or dextramer-sorted; not recorded which), taken roughly seven weeks after the first yellow fever vaccination. The receptors here all came from a man younger than 35 who received the YFV17D yellow fever vaccine.

This clonotype was recorded many times. This chain uses TRBV25-1 with TRBJ2-5; TRBD2 matches 7 bases. With V trimmed by 3 bases and J by 5 bases, 9 bases remained unmatched. The CDR3 is 15 amino acids. Germline V gene data show CDR1 as MGHDK and CDR2 as SYGVNS. The CDR3 is CASSDIEGRGETQYF. The CDR3 coding sequence is TGTGCCAGCAGTGATATTGAGGGGCGGGGGGAGACCCAGTACTTC.

The sample holds many counts of this clonotype. The chain joins TRBV18 to TRBJ1-5; D not resolved. This CDR3 is built from 15 residues. Germline V gives CDR1 KGHSH, CDR2 LQKENI. Trimming removed 3 bases from V and 3 bases from J, with 12 bases in between. CDR3 loop: CASSPQRAINQPQHF. The CDR3, as DNA: TGTGCCAGCTCACCCCAACGAGCAATCAATCAGCCCCAGCATTTT.

This clonotype was seen ten or more times. The chain has TRBV20-1 and TRBJ1-5; D is ambiguous. CDR1 DFQATT and CDR2 SNEGSKA come from the germline V gene (reference sequence). The CDR3 extends over 14 amino acids. V gave up 3 bases and J gave up 5 bases, with 14 bases separating them. CDR3 loop: CSARSGGVDQPQHF. DNA for the CDR3: TGCAGTGCTAGGTCAGGAGGTGTGGATCAGCCCCAGCATTTT.

This clonotype was counted at least ten times. The chain joins TRBV12-3 or TRBV12-4 to TRBJ2-3, with no clear D. The ends were cut back, 3 bases at V and 6 bases at J, with 7 bases in the middle. The CDR3 consists of 12 residues. The CDR3 DNA sequence: TGTGCCAGCAGTTTTTCCCTGGATACGCAGTATTTT. Encoded protein: CASSFSLDTQYF.

This clonotype was recorded many times. The J gene is TRBJ1-2, the V gene TRBV7-2, with TRBD1 matching 7 bases. Trimming took 5 bases from V and 7 from J; bases not matched to a gene: 7. Germline-derived CDR1 and CDR2 are SGHTA and FQGNSA. This CDR3 is 13 amino acids long. This chain's CDR3 is CASSQGQRIGYTF. CDR3 in DNA: TGTGCCAGCAGCCAGGGACAGAGAATTGGCTACACCTTC.

This clonotype occurred many times. The chain joins TRBV12-3 or TRBV12-4 to TRBJ2-5, with TRBD2 as a possible D gene (6 bases). V lost 10 bases and J lost 2, with 14 bases in between. The CDR3 totals 13 residues. The CDR3 sequence: CATSGLLQETQYF. CDR3 coding DNA: TGTGCCACTTCGGGACTTCTACAAGAGACCCAGTACTTC.

The table lists this clonotype with many counts. CDR3: CASSYSGGAGNYGYTF. As DNA, the CDR3 is TGTGCCAGCAGTTACTCAGGGGGGGCAGGGAACTATGGCTACACCTTC. The rearrangement joins TRBV6-5 to TRBJ1-2; D is possibly TRBD1 (6 bases). V lost 0 bases and J 2 bases, leaving 13 bases between the germline ends. The CDR3 is 16 residues long. CDR1 MNHEY and CDR2 SVGAGI come from the germline V gene.

This clonotype was counted at least ten times. This rearrangement joins TRBV12-3 or TRBV12-4 to TRBJ1-1, with D uncertain. The CDR3 is 15 residues long. Deletions cut 5 bases from V and 1 base from J, with 14 bases between. As DNA, the CDR3 is TGTGCCAGCAGTCCCTGGGTCCGGGGGAACACTGAAGCTTTCTTT. Residues: CASSPWVRGNTEAFF.